Here is one T cell receptor (beta chain) with its context. Its antigen is unknown. Genomic DNA belonging to each subset was distributed in equal measure over several immunoSEQ plates. The assay was immunoSEQ multiplex PCR, and TCRdb's table has in-frame clones only and misses some. The sample includes 780,000 or so clones, 55% to 80% of them seen just once. This CDR3 contains 14 residues. The junction had 2 bases not matched to a gene; V was cut back by 1 base and J by 4 bases. Germline-derived CDR1 and CDR2 are LNHDA and SQIVND (reference sequence). Each sample came from a Caucasian adult donor living in Nashville, Tennessee. The data stem from a study of shared clonotypes between healthy human individuals. Points from the study as a whole: Enrolling few donors narrowed the genetic and exposure-history diversity that was represented.

V and J are TRBV19 and TRBJ2-3; 7 bases align to TRBD1. The receptor comes from a woman aged 25 to 39 in good health. Sample: memory CD4+ T cells sorted from blood. As for subset: CD45RA-negative fraction. The chain's CDR3 is CASSIVTGADTQYF. In DNA, the CDR3 is TGTGCCAGTAGTATAGTAACAGGGGCAGATACGCAGTATTTT.